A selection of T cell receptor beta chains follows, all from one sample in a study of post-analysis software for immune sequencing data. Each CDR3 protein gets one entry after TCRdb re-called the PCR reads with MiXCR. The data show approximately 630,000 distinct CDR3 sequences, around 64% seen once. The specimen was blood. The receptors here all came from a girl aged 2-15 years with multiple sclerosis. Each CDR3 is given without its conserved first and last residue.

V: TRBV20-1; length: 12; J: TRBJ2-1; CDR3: SARRGGEGNEQF
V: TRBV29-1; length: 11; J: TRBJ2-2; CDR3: SVEDRVPGELF
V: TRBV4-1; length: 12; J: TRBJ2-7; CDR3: ASSQLTGRYEQY
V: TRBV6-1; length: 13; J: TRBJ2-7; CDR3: ASRRGGSLTYEQY
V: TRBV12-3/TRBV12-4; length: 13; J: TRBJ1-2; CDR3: ASSLLEFSNYGYT
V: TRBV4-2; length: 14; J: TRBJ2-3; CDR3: ASSQGTSGHTDTQY
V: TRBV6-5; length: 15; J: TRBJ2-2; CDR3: ASSSPSGGAYTGELF
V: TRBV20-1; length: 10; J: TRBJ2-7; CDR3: SARGTPYEQY
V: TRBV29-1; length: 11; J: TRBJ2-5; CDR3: SGRDRARETQY
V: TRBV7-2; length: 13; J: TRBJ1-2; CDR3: ASSQGRAANYGYT
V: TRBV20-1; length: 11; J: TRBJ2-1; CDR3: SARNPGGNEQF
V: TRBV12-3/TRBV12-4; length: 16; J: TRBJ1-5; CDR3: ASSLAAPGTYSNHPQH
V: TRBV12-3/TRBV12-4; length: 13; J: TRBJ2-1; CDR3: ASSLIPGLRSGQF
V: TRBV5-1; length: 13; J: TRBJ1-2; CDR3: ASSFRDRGLYGYT
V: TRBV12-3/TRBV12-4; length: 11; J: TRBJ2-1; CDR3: ASSPDLGNEQF
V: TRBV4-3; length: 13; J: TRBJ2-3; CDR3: ASSQVAGDTDTQY
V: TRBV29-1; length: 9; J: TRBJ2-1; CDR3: SGFTAEREF
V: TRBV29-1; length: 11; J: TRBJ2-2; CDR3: SAGTGGPGELF
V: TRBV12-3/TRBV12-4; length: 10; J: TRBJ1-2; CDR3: ASTQRDYGYT
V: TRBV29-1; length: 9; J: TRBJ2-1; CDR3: SVGFPNEQF
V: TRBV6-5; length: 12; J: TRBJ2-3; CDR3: ASIKRGRADTQY
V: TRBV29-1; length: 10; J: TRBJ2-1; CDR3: SVETPNPEQF
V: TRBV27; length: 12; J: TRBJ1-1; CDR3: ASSDSTWNTEAF
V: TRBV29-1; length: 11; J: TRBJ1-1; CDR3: SVGGGGGPEAF
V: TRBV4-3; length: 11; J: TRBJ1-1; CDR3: ASSPTPGTEAF
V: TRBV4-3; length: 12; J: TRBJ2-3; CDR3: ASSPGGGMDTQY
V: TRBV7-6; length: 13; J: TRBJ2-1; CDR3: ASSQSGTSYNEQF
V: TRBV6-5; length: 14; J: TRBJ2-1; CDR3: ASSNIGLAGGNEQF
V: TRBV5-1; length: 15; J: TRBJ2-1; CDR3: ASSKVGKRPGWNEQF
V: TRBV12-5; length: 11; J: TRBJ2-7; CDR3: ASGLSGYYEQY
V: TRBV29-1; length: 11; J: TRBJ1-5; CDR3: SVGSGDDQPQH
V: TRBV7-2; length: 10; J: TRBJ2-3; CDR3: ASSPRGDTQY
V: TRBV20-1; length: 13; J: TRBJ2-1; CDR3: SAVGPGLSENEQF
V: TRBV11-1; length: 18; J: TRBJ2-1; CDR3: ASSSHRGAAGGSSYNEQF
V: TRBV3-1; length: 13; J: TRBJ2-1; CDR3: ASSQAGLAGVEQF
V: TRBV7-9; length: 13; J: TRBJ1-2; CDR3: ASSLTGSTSYGYT
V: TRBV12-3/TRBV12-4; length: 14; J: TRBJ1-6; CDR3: ASSLGPAAGGSPLH
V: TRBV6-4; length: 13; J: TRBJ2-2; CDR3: ASSDSSENTGELF
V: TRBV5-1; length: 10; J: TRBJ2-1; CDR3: ASSATSGEQF
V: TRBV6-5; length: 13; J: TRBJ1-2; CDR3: ASSYGDSGSEGYT
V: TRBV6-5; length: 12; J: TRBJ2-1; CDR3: ASSYSNPLNEQF
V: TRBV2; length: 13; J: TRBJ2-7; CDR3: ASSVSSGQAYEQY